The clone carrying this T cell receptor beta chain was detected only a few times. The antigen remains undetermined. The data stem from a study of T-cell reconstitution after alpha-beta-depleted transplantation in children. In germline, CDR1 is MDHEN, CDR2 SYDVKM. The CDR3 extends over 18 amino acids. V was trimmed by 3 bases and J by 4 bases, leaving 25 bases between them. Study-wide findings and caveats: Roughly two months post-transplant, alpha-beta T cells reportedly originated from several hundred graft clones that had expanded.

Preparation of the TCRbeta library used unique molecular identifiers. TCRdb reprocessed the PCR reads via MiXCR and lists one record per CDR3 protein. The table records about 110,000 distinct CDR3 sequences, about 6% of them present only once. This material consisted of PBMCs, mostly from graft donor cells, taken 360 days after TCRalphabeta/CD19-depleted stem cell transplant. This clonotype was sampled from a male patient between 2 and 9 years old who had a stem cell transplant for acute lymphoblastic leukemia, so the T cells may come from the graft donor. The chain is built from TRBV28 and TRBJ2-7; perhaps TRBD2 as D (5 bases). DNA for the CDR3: TGTGCCAGCAGTTTGTTGGTGGTGGAGTCCTCATCGGGGTACGAGCAGTACTTC. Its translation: CASSLLVVESSSGYEQYF.